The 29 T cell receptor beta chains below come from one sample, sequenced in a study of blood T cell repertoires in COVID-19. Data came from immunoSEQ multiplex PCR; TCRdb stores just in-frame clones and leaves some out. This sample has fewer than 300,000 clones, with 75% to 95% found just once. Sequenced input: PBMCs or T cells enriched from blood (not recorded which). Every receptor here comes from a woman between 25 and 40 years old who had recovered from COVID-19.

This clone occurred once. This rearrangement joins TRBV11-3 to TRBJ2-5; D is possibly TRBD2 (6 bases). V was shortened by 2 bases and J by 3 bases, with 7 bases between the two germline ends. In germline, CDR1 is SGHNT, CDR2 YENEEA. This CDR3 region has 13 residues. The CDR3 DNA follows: TGTGCCAGCAGCTTATGGGGGGAAGAGACCCAGTACTTC. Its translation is CASSLWGEETQYF.

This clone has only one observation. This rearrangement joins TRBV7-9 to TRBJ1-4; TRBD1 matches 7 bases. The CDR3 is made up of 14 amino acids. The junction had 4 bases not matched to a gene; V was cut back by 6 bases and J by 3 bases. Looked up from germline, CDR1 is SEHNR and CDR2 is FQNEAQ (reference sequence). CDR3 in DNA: TGTGCCAGCAGAGGGGGACAGCCTAATGAAAAACTGTTTTTT. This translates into CASRGGQPNEKLFF.

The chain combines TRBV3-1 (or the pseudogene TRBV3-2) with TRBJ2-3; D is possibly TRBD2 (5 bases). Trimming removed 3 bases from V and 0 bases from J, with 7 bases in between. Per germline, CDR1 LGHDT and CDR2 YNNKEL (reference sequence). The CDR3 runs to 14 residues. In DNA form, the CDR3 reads TGTGCCAGCAGCCAGGAGGAGAGCACAGATACGCAGTATTTT. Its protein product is CASSQEESTDTQYF.

CDR3 in DNA: TGTGCCAGCAGCTTAATTCCTTCGGCGGGAGAAGAGACCCAGTACTTC. Translation: CASSLIPSAGEETQYF. V gene TRBV7-3 combines with J gene TRBJ2-5; 7 bases match TRBD2. The V gene end was trimmed by 1 base and the J gene end by 3 bases; junction bases not matched to a gene: 8. Germline loops: CDR1 SGHTA, CDR2 FQGTGA. The CDR3 loop spans 16 amino acids.

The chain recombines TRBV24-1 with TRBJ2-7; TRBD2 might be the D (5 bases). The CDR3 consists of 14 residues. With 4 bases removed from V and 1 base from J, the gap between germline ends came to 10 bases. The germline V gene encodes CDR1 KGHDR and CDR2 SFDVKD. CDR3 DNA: TGTGCCACCAGTGAGGCCAGGACTTCCTACGAGCAGTACTTC. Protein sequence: CATSEARTSYEQYF.

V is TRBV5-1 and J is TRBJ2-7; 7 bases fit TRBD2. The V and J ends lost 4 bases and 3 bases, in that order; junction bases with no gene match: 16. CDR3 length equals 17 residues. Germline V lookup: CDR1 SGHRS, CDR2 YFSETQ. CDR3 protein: CASSNNPSYGTNYEQYF. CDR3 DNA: TGCGCCAGCAGCAACAACCCCTCTTACGGGACTAACTACGAGCAGTACTTC.

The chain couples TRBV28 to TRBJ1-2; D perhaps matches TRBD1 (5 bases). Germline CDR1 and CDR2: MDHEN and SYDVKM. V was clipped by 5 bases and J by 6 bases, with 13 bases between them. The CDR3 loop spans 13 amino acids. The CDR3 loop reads CASSPQEFHGYTF. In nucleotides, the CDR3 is TGTGCCAGCAGTCCACAGGAGTTCCATGGCTACACCTTC.

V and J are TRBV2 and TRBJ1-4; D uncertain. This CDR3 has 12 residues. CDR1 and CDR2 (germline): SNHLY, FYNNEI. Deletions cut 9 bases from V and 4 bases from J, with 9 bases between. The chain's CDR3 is CASTWHNEKLFF. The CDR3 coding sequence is TGTGCCAGTACGTGGCATAATGAAAAACTGTTTTTT.

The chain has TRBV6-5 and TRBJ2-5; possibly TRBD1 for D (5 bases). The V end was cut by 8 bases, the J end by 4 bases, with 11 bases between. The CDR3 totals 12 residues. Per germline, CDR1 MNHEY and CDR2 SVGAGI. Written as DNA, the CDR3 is TGTGCCAGCGGCGGACACGGAGAGACCCAGTACTTC. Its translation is CASGGHGETQYF.

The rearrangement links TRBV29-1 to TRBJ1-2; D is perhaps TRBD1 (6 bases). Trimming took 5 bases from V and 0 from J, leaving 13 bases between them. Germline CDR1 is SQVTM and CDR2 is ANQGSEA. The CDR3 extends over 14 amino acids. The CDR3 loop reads CSVKHRVSNYGYTF. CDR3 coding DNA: TGCAGCGTTAAACACAGGGTATCTAACTATGGCTACACCTTC.

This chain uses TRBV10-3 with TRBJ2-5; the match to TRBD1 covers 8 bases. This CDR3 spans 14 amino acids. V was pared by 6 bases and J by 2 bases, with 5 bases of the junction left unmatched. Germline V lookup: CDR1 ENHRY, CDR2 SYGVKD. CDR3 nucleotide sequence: TGTGCCATCAGCGGACAGGGAAAACAAGAGACCCAGTACTTC. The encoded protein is CAISGQGKQETQYF.

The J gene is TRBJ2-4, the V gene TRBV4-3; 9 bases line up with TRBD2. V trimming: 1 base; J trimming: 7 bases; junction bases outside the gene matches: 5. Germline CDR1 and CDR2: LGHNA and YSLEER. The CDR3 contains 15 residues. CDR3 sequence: CASSQGVAGENIQYF. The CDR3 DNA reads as TGCGCCAGCAGCCAAGGAGTAGCGGGAGAGAACATTCAGTACTTC.

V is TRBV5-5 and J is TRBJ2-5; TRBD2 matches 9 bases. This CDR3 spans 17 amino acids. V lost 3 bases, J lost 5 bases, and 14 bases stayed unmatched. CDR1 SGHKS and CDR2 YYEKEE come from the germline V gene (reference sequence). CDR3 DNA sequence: TGTGCCAGCAGCTCCGACCCCGGGACTAGCATAATGGAGACCCAGTACTTC. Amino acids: CASSSDPGTSIMETQYF.

CDR3 nucleotide sequence: TGTGCCAGCAGCTCCCTGGCAGGGAACTATGGCTACACCTTC. Translation: CASSSLAGNYGYTF. The V and J genes are TRBV7-2 and TRBJ1-2; TRBD1 might be the D (5 bases). Trimming cost V 4 bases and J 2 bases, with 11 bases left between them. Germline CDR1 is SGHTA and CDR2 is FQGNSA. The CDR3 consists of 14 residues.

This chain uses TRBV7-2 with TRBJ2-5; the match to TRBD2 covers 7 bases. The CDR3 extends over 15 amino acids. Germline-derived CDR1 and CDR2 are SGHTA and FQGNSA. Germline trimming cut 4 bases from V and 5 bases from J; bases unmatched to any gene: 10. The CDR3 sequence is CASSWAAGVGETQYF. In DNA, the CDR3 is TGTGCCAGCAGCTGGGCCGCGGGAGTGGGCGAGACCCAGTACTTC.

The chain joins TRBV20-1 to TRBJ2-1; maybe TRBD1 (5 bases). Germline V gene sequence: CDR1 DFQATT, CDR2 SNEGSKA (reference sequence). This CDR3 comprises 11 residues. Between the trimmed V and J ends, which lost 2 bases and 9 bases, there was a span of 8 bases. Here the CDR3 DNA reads TGCAGTGCTAGACTGCAGGGTGAGCAGTTCTTC. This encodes CSARLQGEQFF.

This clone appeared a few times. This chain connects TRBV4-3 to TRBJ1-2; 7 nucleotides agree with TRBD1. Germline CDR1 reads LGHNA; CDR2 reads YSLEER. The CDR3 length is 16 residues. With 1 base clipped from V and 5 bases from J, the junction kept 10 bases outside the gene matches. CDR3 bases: TGCGCCAGCAGCCAAGCGACAGGGAAGGGGGCTTATGGCTACACCTTC. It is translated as CASSQATGKGAYGYTF.

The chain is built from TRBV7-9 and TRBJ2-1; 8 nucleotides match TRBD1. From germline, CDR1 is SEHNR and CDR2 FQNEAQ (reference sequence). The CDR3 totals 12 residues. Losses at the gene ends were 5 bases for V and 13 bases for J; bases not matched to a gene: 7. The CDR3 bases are TGTGCCAGCAGCCCCGACAGGGGAACACAGTTCTTC. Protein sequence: CASSPDRGTQFF.

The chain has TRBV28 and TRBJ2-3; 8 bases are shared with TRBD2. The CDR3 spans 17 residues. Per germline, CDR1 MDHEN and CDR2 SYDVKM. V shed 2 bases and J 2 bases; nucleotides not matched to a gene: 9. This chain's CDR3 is CASSLASGSGVTDTQYF. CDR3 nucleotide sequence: TGTGCCAGCAGTTTAGCCAGCGGGAGTGGTGTCACAGATACGCAGTATTTT.

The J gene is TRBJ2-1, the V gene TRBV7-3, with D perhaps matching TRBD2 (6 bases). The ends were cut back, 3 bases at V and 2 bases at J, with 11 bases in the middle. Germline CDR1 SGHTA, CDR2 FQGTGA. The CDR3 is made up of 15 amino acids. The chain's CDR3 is CASSFKLAAYNEQFF. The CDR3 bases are TGTGCCAGCAGCTTCAAACTAGCAGCCTACAATGAGCAGTTCTTC. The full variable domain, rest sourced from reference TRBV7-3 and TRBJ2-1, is GAGVSQTPSNKVTEKGKYVELRCDPISGHTALYWYRQSLGQGPEFLIYFQGTGAADDSGLPNDRFFAVRPEGSVSTLKIQRTERGDSAVYLCASSFKLAAYNEQFFGPGTRLTVL.

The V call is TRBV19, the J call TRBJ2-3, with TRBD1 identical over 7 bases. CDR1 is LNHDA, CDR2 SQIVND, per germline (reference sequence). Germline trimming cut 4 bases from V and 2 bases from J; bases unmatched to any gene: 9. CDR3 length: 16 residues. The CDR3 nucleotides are TGTGCCAGTAGTAGCCCGACAGGGTTAGACACAGATACGCAGTATTTT. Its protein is CASSSPTGLDTDTQYF.

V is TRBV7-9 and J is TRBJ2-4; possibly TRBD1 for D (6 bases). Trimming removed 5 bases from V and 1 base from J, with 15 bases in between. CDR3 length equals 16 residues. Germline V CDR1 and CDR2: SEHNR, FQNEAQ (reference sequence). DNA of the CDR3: TGTGCCAGCAGCGGAACAGGGTCTTCTGCCAAAAACATTCAGTACTTC. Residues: CASSGTGSSAKNIQYF.

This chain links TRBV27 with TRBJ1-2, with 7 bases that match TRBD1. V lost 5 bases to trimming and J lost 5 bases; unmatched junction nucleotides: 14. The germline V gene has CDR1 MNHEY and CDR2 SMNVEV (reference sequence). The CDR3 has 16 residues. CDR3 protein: CASSPRDTRGVYGYTF. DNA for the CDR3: TGTGCCAGCAGTCCCCGGGACACCAGGGGGGTTTATGGCTACACCTTC.

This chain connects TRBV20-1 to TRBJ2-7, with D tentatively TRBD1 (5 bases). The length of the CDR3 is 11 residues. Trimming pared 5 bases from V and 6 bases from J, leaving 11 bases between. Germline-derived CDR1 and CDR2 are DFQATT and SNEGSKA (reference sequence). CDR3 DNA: TGCAGTGCTCTCGGACAAATCGAGCAGTACTTC. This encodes CSALGQIEQYF.

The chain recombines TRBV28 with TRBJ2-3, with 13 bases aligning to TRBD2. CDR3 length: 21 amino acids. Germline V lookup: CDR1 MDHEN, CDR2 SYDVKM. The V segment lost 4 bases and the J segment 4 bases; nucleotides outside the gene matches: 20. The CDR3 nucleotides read TGTGCCAGCAGTTACGTCGGGGGGTATGACGGGACTAGCGGGACCCCAGATACGCAGTATTTT. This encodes CASSYVGGYDGTSGTPDTQYF.

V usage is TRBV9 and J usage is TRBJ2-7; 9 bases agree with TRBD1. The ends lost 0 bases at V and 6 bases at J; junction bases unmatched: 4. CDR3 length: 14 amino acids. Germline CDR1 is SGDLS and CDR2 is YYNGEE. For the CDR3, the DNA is TGTGCCAGCAGCGTAGCCGGGACAGGGACCGAGCAGTACTTC. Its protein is CASSVAGTGTEQYF.

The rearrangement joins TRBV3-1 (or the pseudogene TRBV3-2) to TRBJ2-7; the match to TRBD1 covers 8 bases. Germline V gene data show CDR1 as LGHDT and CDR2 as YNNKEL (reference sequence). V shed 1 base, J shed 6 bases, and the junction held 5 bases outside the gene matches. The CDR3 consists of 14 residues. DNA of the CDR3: TGTGCCAGCAGCCAAGTGTCAGGGGGCCCCGAGCAGTACTTC. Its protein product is CASSQVSGGPEQYF.

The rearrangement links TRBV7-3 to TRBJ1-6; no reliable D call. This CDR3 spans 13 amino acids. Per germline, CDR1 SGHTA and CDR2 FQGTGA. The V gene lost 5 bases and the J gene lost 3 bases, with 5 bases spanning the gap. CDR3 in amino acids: CASSPDYNSPLHF. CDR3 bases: TGTGCCAGCAGCCCAGACTATAATTCACCCCTCCACTTT. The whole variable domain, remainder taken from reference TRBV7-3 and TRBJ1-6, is GAGVSQTPSNKVTEKGKYVELRCDPISGHTALYWYRQSLGQGPEFLIYFQGTGAADDSGLPNDRFFAVRPEGSVSTLKIQRTERGDSAVYLCASSPDYNSPLHFGNGTRLTVT.

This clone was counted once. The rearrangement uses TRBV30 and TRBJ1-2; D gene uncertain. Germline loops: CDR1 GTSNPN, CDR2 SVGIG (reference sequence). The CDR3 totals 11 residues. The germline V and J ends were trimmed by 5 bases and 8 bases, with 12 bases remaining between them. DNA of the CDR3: TGTGCCTGGGCTGGCTTCTTGGGCTACACCTTC. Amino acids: CAWAGFLGYTF.